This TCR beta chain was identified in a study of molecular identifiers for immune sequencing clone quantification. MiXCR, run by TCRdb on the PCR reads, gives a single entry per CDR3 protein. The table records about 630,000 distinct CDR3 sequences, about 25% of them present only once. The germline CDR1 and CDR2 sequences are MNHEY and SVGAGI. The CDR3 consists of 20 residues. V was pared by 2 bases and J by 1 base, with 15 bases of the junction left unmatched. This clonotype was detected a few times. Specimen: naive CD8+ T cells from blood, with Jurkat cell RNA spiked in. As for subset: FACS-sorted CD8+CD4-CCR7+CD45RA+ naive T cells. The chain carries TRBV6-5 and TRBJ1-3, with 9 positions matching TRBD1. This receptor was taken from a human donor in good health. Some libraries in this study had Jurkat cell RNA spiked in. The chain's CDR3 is CASSYTGTGLLSLSGNTIYF. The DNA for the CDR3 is TGTGCCAGCAGTTACACCGGGACAGGGCTTCTTAGTCTTTCTGGAAACACCATATATTTT.